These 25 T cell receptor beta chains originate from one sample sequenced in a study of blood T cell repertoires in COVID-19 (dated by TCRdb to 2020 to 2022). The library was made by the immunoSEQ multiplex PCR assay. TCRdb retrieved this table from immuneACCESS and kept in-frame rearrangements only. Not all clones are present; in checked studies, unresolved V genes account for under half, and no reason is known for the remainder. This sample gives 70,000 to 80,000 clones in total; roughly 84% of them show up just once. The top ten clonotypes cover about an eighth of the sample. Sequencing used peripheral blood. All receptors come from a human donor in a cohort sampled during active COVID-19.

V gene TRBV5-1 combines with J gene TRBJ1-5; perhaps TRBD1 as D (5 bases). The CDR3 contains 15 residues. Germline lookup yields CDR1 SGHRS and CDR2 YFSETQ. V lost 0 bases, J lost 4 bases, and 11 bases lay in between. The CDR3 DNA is TGCGCCAGCAGCTTGGAGGGGTCAGTTAATCAGCCCCAGCATTTT. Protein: CASSLEGSVNQPQHF.

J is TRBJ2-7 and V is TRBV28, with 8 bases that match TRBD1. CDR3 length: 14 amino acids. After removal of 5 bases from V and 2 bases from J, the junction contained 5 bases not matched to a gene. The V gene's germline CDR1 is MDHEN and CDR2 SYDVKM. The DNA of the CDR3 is TGTGCCAGCAGTGCCTACAGGGGGGCCTACGAGCAGTACTTC. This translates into CASSAYRGAYEQYF.

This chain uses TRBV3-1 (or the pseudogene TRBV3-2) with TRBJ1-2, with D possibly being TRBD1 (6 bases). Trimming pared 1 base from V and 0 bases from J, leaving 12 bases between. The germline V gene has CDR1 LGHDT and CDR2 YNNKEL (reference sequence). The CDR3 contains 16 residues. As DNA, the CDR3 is TGTGCCAGCAGCCAAGGCAGGGGAATCGCTAACTATGGCTACACCTTC. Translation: CASSQGRGIANYGYTF.

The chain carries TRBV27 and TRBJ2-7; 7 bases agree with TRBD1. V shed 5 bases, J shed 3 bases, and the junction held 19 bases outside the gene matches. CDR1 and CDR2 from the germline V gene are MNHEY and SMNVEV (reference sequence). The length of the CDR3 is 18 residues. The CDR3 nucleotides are TGTGCCAGCAGTCCCCTCTGGACAGGTGCCCTCTTTAACTACGAGCAGTACTTC. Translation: CASSPLWTGALFNYEQYF.

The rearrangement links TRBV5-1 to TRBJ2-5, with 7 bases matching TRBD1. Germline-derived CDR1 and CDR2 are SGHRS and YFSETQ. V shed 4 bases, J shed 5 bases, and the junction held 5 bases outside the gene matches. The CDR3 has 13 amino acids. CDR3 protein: CASSKGATETQYF. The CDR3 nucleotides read TGCGCCAGCAGCAAGGGGGCTACGGAGACCCAGTACTTC.

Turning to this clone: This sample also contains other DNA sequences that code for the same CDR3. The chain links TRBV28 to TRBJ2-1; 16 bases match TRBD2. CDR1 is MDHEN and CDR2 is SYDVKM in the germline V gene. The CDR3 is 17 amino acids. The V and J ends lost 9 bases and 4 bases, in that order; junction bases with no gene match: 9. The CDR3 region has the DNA TGTGCCAGTGGTACTGGGACTAGCGGGAGGGGTTACAATGAGCAGTTCTTC. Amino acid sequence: CASGTGTSGRGYNEQFF.

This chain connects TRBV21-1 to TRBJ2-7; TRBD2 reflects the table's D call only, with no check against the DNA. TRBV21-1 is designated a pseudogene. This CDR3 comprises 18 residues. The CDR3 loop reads CASSKKNLGLAVSYEQYF. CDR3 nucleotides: TGTGCCAGCAGCAAAAAAAACCTGGGACTAGCGGTCTCCTACGAGCAGTACTTC.

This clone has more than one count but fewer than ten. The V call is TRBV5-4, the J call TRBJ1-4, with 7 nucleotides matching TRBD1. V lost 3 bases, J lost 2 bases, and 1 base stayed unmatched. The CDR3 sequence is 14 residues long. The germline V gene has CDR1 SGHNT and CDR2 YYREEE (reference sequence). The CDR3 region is CASSSTGTNEKLFF. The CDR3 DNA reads TGTGCCAGCAGCTCGACAGGGACTAATGAAAAACTGTTTTTT. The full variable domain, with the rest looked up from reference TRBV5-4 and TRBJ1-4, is ETGVTQSPTHLIKTRGQQVTLRCSSQSGHNTVSWYQQALGQGPQFIFQYYREEENGRGNFPPRFSGLQFPNYSSELNVNALELDDSALYLCASSSTGTNEKLFFGSGTQLSVL.

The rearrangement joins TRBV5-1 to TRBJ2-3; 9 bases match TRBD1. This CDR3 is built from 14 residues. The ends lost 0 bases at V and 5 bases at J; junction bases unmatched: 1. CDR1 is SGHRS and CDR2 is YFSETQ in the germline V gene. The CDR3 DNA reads TGCGCCAGCAGCTTGGGACAGGGGGGAGATACGCAGTATTTT. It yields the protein CASSLGQGGDTQYF.

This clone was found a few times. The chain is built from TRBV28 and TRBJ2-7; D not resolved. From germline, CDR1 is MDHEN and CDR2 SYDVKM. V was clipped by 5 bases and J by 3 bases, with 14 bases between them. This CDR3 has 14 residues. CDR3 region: CASSLRHEIYEQYF. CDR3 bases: TGTGCCAGCAGTCTACGACACGAGATCTACGAGCAGTACTTC.

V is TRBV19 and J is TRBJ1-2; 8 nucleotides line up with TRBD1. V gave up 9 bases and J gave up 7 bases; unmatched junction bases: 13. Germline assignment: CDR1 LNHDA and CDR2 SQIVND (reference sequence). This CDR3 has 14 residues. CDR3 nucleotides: TGTGCCAGCCGACTTCGGCGACAGGGGATTGGCTACACCTTC. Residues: CASRLRRQGIGYTF.

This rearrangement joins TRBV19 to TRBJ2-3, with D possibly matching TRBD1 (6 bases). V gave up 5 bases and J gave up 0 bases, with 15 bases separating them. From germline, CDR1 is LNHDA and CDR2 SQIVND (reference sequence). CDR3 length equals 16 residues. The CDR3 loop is CASSQFQGSSTDTQYF. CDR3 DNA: TGTGCCAGTAGTCAGTTCCAGGGGTCTAGCACAGATACGCAGTATTTT.

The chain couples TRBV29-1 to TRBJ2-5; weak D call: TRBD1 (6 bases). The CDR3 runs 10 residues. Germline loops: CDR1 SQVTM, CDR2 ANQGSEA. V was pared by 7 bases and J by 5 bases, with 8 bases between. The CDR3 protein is CSAGVETQYF. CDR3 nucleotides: TGCAGCGCAGGGGTCGAGACCCAGTACTTC.

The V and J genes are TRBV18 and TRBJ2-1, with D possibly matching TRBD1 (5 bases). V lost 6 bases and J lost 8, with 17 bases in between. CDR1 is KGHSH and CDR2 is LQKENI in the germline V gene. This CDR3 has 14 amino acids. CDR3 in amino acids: CASSQDISGDEQFF. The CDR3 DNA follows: TGTGCCAGCTCTCAGGACATATCAGGCGATGAGCAGTTCTTC.

This chain's CDR3 is CASSLIGTSSNEQFF. The CDR3 nucleotides read TGTGCCAGCAGCTTAATCGGGACTAGTTCAAATGAGCAGTTCTTC. The J gene is TRBJ2-1, the V gene TRBV5-4; 8 nucleotides agree with TRBD2. CDR1 is SGHNT, CDR2 YYREEE, per germline (reference sequence). The CDR3 contains 15 residues. Trimming cost V 2 bases and J 7 bases; bases outside gene matches: 8.

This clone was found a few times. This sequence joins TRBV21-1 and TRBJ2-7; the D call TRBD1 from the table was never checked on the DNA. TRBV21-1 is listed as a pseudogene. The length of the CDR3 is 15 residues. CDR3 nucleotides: TGTGCCAGCAGCGACACACGGCTCGCCCCCTACGAGCAGTACTTC. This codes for CASSDTRLAPYEQYF.

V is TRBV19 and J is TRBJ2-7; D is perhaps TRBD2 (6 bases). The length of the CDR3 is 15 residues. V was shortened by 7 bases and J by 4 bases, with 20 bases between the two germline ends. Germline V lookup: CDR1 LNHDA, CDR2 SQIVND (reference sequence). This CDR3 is CASTIRPGLPYEQYF. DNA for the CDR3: TGTGCCAGTACCATTCGACCGGGACTCCCTTACGAGCAGTACTTC.

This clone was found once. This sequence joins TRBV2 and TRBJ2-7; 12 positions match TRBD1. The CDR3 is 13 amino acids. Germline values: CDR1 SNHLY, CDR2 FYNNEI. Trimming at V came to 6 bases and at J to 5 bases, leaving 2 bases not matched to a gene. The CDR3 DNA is TGTGCCAGCAGCGGGACAGGGGGCCACGAGCAGTACTTC. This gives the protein CASSGTGGHEQYF.

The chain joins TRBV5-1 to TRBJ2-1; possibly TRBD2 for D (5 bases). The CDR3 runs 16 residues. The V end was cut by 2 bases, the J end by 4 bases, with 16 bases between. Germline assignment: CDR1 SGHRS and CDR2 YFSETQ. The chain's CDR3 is CASSLSSNNLYNEQFF. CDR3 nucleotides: TGCGCCAGCAGCTTATCTAGCAATAACCTATACAATGAGCAGTTCTTC.

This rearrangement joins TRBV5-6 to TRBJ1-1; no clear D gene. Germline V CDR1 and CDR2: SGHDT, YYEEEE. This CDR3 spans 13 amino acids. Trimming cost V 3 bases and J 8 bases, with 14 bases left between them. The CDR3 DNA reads TGTGCCAGCAGCTCGAGCCTAGATTTCGAAGCTTTCTTT. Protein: CASSSSLDFEAFF.

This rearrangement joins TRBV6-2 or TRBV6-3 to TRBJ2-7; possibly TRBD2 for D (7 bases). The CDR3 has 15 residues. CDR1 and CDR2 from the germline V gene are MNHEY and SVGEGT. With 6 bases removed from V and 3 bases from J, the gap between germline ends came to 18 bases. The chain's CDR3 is CASSHAGAGIYEQYF. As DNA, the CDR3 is TGTGCCAGCAGCCACGCGGGGGCTGGGATCTACGAGCAGTACTTC.

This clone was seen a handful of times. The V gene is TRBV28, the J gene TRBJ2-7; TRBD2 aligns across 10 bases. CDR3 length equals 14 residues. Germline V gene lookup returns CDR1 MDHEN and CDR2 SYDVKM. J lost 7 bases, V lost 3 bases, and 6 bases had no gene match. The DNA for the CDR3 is TGTGCCAGCAGTTTTAGCGGGAGGATGAAAGAGCAGTACTTC. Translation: CASSFSGRMKEQYF.

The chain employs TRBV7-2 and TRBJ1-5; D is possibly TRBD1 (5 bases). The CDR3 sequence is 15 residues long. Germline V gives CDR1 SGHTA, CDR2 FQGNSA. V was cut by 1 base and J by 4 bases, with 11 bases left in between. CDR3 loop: CASSLESGGNQPQHF. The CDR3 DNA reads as TGTGCCAGCAGCTTAGAATCGGGGGGTAATCAGCCCCAGCATTTT. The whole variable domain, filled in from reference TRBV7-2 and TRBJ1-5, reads GAGVSQSPSNKVTEKGKDVELRCDPISGHTALYWYRQSLGQGLEFLIYFQGNSAPDKSGLPSDRFSAERTGGSVSTLTIQRTQQEDSAVYLCASSLESGGNQPQHFGDGTRLSIL.

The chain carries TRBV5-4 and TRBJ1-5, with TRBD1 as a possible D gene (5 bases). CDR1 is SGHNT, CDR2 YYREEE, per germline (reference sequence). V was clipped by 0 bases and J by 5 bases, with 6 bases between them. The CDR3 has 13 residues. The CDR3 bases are TGTGCCAGCAGCTTGGGGGGGGATCAGCCCCAGCATTTT. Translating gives CASSLGGDQPQHF. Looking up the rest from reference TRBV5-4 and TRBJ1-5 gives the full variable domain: ETGVTQSPTHLIKTRGQQVTLRCSSQSGHNTVSWYQQALGQGPQFIFQYYREEENGRGNFPPRFSGLQFPNYSSELNVNALELDDSALYLCASSLGGDQPQHFGDGTRLSIL.

CDR3 DNA: TGTGCCAGTAGTATTGGGACAGGGACTTCCCGAATCTCTGGAAACACCATATATTTT. Translation: CASSIGTGTSRISGNTIYF. The rearrangement links TRBV19 to TRBJ1-3; TRBD1 matches at 9 bases. In germline, CDR1 is LNHDA, CDR2 SQIVND (reference sequence). The CDR3 totals 19 residues. V shed 3 bases and J 0 bases; nucleotides not matched to a gene: 12.